This T cell receptor beta chain was profiled in a study of shared clonotypes between healthy human individuals (TCRdb year 2020). Turning to the overall study: Three men and a couple of women, aged 18 to 49 years, made up the cohort. To estimate repertoire size and how much clonotypes are shared between individuals, the study performed deep sequencing of blood TCR repertoires from a few healthy adults. To increase sequencing depth and limit assay-specific biases, different laboratories used diverse techniques to prepare libraries and sequence TCR repertoires. Per donor, three plates each were used for CD4 naive and CD4 memory, two for CD8 naive, and one for CD8 memory. Per donor, leukapheresis produced somewhere between about 0.9 and 9.5 billion PBMCs. General conclusions and limits of the study: Even with the large sequencing depth, rarefaction of the sorted-subset datasets indicated that sequencing was incomplete. Pairwise subsampling indicated that sequencing depth was expected to affect the degree of clonotype sharing among donors. Higher generation probabilities were observed for clonotypes shared by all four sorted-subset donors than for non-shared clonotypes. When several donors were compared, the shared fraction of clonotypes was roughly 5% for naive CD4, 3.5% for naive CD8, more than 2% for memory CD4, and approximately 0.4% for memory CD8. Sampling was restricted to blood, and TCR repertoires in tissue are likely to differ from TCR repertoires in blood. Because the study included only a small number of donors, the genetic and exposure-history diversity represented was limited. Larger estimated clonotype richness was generally found for naive subsets than for memory subsets.

Healthy HIV-negative adults with no recently reported acute infections or vaccinations were included as donors. All donors were Caucasian adults living in Nashville, Tennessee, USA. CD4+ T cells were enriched through magnetic negative selection, after which naive cells were positively selected on CD45RA and the remaining negative fraction served as the memory subset. Blood was obtained by leukapheresis, after which PBMCs were separated by Ficoll-Histopaque density gradient centrifugation and cryopreserved in liquid nitrogen vapor phase. Analytical flow cytometry was used to check the purity and quantity of each magnetically sorted T cell population. From each sorted fraction, genomic DNA was isolated and quantified by UV absorbance on a Nanodrop 2000c. The CDR3, cysteine through phenylalanine, is 19 amino acids long. Left in the record is the CDR3 DNA by itself, 57 bases read in frame from the first base. CDR1 and CDR2 are drawn from the germline V gene: MGHRA, YSYEKL. Between the V and J ends, shortened by 1 base and 0 bases respectively, the junction contains 18 bases.

Using the deep immunoSEQ assay, multiplex PCR amplified TCR CDR3 regions from genomic DNA. For each cell subset, the extracted genomic DNA was distributed evenly across all wells of several immunoSEQ 96-well plates, and each plate served as one replicate. Each replicate PCR for sorted subsets received about 210 ng genomic DNA, equal to tens of thousands of T cell genomes. Purified libraries were quantified with a Qubit 3.0 fluorometer, sized on a Bioanalyzer 2100, and re-quantified with the KAPA Library Quantification kit. A separate single-read 150-cycle Illumina NextSeq 550 flow cell was used to sequence each immunoSEQ 96-well plate. The authors processed their data as follows. Because only junctional sequences without quality scores were contained in the immunoSEQ output, filtering matching that applied to full-length reads could not be performed. To assign V/J genes and CDR3, sequences were annotated against IMGT germline references using PyIR, a Python wrapper for IgBLAST v1.9. Reads were filtered out if the reads had weak V/J assignments (E-value above 1e-6), no CDR3, stop codons, out-of-frame junctions, or ambiguous translated residues. V3J clonotypes were defined by identical inferred V gene, J gene, and CDR3 amino acid sequence. The percentage overlap between two repertoires was calculated by dividing the number of shared unique clonotypes by the size of the smaller repertoire. Repertoire richness was assessed with RTK rarefaction, the Chao1 estimator, and Recon v2.1 estimates of unobserved clonotypes. For all TCRbeta clonotypes obtained by the gDNA method from several donors, generation probabilities were computed with OLGA. Not all clones reach the TCRdb copy of this immuneACCESS table, which keeps in-frame sequences only. Checked studies attribute under half of the gap to unresolved V genes and leave the rest unexplained. That table furnishes V, J and clone size, whereas the DNA furnished D and trimming. This sample lists roughly 500,000 clones; around 96% were detected once. About 0.064% of the sample is in the top ten clones.

Concerning this clone itself: The antigen this receptor binds is unknown. Base qualities are not at hand, and no much larger clone is one base apart.

The sequence came from a woman aged 25-40 years in good health. The chain was built from TRBV4-1 and TRBJ2-2; confidence is insufficient to name the D gene. The sequenced material came from naive CD4+ T cells sorted from blood. The cell subset or site label on this specimen signifies: CD45RA+ positively selected. The sequenced DNA: TGCGCCAGCAGCCAAGTCCCTCTAGTTTGGGGAACGAACACCGGGGAGCTGTTTTTT. Its protein is CASSQVPLVWGTNTGELFF.